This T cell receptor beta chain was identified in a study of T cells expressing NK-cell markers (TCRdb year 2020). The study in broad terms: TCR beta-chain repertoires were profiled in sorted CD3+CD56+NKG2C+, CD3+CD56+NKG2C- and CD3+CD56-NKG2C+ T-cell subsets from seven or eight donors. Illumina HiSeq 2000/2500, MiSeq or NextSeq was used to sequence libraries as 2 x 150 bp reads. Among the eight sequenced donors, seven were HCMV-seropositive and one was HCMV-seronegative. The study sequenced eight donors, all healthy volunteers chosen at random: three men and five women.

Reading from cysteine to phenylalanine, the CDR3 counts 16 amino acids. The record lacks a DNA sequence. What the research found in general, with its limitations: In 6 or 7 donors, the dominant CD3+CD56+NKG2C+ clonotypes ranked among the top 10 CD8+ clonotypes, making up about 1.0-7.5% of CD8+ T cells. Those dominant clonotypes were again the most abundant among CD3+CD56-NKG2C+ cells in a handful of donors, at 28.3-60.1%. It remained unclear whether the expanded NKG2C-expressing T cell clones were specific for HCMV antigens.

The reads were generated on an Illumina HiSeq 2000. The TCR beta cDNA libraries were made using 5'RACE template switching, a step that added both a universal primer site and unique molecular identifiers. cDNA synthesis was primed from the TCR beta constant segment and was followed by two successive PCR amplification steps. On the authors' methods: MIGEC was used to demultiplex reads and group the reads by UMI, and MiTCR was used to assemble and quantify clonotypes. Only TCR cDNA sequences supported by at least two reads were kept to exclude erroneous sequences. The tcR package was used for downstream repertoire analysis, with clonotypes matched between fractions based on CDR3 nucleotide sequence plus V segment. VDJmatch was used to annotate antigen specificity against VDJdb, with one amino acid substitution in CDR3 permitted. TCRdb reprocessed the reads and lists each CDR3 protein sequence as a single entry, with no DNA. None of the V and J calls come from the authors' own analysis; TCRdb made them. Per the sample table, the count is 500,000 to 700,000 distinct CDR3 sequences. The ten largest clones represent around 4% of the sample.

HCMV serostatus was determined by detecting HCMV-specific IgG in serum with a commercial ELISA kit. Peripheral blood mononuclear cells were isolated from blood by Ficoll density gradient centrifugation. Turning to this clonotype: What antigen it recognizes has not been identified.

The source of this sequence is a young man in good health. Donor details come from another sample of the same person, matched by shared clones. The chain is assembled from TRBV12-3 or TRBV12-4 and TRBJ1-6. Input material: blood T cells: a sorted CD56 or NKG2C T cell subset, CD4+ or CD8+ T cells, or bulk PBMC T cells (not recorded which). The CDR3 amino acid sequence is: CASSFSGTNKNSPLHF.